This record looks at one T cell receptor (beta chain) sequence and its context. The table came from immunoSEQ multiplex PCR; TCRdb's copy has only in-frame clones and leaves some out. The sample carries about 35,000 clones, approximately 80% recorded once. The entry originates in a study of T cells in narcolepsy. Germline V gives CDR1 SEHNR, CDR2 FQNEAQ (reference sequence). Trimming left V 2 bases short and J 0 bases short, with 11 bases between. The CDR3 totals 15 residues. The clonotype originates from a human donor in good health. The chain carries TRBV7-9 and TRBJ2-7; D is unresolved. What was sequenced was memory (CD45RA-) CD4+ T cells from blood. CDR3: CASSLMSVGSYEQYF. DNA for the CDR3: TGTGCCAGCAGCTTAATGAGTGTGGGCTCCTACGAGCAGTACTTC. The full variable domain, rest sourced from reference TRBV7-9 and TRBJ2-7, is DTGVSQNPRHKITKRGQNVTFRCDPISEHNRLYWYRQTLGQGPEFLTYFQNEAQLEKSRLLSDRFSAERPKGSFSTLEIQRTEQGDSAMYLCASSLMSVGSYEQYFGPGTRLTVT.